This entry describes one T cell receptor (beta chain). This clonotype was detected a few times. Its antigen remains unidentified. Per-nucleotide qualities are absent, and no much larger clonotype sits a single base away. The data originate from a study of T-cell reconstitution after alpha-beta-depleted transplantation in children (dated by TCRdb to 2016 to 2017). For the study in its entirety: T-cell immune reconstitution after TCRalphabeta/CD19-depleted allogeneic hematopoietic cell transplantation in children was quantitatively tracked in the study by means of TCR repertoire profiling.

Including the terminal cysteine and phenylalanine, the CDR3 comprises 16 residues. Just the 48-base CDR3 DNA is kept, in frame starting at base 1. The germline ends are 17 bases apart after V is trimmed by 4 bases and J by 3 bases. The treatment or condition label for this specimen denotes: allogeneic hematopoietic cell transplantation with graft depleted of TCRalphabeta T cells and CD19 B cells. Transplant recipients were children who received TCRalphabeta/CD19-depleted allogeneic hematopoietic cell grafts. What the authors observed across the whole study: In some patients, high TCRbeta diversity at day 60 was attributed to recipient T cells and intrathymic progenitors that had survived conditioning. Over subsequent months, a decline in hyperexpanded clone frequencies was noted, and after one year, T-cell counts and TCRbeta diversity were mostly ascribed to newly produced T cells. About two months after transplant, the apparently early recovery of alphabetaT-cell counts reportedly depended on just several hundred clones that had expanded rapidly and came from non-depleted graft cells.

Receptor libraries were prepared by PCR. The data were produced on an Illumina HiSeq 2500. TCR libraries were prepared with molecular barcoding, using unique molecular identifiers to normalize TCRbeta repertoire quantification. TCRdb reworked the public reads: Q25 trimming with fastp, MiXCR clone assembly, productive beta chains retained. One record per CDR3 amino acid sequence lists the most common genes and DNA. The sample yields about 420,000 distinct CDR3 sequences; roughly 16% were counted once. The ten largest clones take up roughly 29% of the sample. The receptor's source is a boy in the first two years of life who had a stem cell transplant for Wiskott-Aldrich syndrome, so the T cells may come from the graft donor. This specimen was PBMCs, mostly from graft donor cells, taken 360 days after TCRalphabeta/CD19-depleted stem cell transplant. The rearranged segments are TRBV12-3 or TRBV12-4 and TRBJ2-3; a tentative D call is TRBD1 (6 bases match). The bases read TGTGCCAGCAGTTCGGGCGACAGGATGTGGACAGATACGCAGTATTTT. Protein translation: CASSSGDRMWTDTQYF.